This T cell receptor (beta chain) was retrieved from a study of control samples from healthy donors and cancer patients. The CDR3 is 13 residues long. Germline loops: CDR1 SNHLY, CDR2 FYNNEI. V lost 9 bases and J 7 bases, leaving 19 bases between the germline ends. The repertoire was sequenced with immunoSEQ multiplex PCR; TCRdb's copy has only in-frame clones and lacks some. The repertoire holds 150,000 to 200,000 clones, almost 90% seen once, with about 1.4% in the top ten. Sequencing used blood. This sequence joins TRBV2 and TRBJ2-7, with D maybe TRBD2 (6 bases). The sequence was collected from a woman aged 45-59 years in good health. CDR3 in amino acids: CASLQGGAPEQYF. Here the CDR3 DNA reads TGTGCCAGTCTTCAGGGCGGGGCCCCGGAGCAGTACTTC.